This T cell receptor beta chain appears in the sequencing data of a study of blood T cell repertoires in COVID-19. At the level of the study: COVID-19 samples from acute and convalescent phases originated in the United States, Italy and Spain.

CDR3 length equals 15 residues. Trimming took 5 bases from V and 2 from J, leaving 13 bases between them. Germline CDR1 reads MDHEN; CDR2 reads SYDVKM. Per the original methods: Amplifying reference gene primers gave estimates of nucleated cell counts. Sequencing used immunoSEQ multiplex PCR; TCRdb keeps in-frame clones, though not all of them. That table is the source of V, J and clone size, and D and trimming were worked out from the DNA. The sample includes around 58,000 clones, roughly 80% seen only once; the top ten take about 3.8%. Participants were aged about 18 to 90 years, lived in roughly 25 US areas, and enrolled virtually. Categorization into cohorts depended on clinical history that participants reported.

Sequencing used PBMCs or T cells enriched from blood (not recorded which). The source of this sequence is a woman aged 40 to 50 with acute COVID-19. The genes are TRBV28 and TRBJ2-1; D is possibly TRBD2 (6 bases). CDR3 DNA: TGTGCCAGCAGTCGGGACTCCAGCGCCTACAATGAGCAGTTCTTC. It is translated as CASSRDSSAYNEQFF.